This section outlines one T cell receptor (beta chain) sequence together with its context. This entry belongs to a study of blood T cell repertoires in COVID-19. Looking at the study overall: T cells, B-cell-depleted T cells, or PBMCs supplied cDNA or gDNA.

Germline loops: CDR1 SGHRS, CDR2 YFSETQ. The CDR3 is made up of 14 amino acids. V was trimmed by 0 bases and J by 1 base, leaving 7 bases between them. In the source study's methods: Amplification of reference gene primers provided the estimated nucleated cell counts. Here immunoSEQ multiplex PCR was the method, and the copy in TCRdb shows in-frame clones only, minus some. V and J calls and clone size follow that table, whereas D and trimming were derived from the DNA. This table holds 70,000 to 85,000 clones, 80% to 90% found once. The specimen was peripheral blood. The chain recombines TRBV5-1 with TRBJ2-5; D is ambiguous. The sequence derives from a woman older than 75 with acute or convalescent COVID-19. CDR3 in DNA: TGCGCCAGCAGCTTGGGCAGCGCCCAAGAGACCCAGTACTTC. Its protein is CASSLGSAQETQYF.